The clone carrying this T cell receptor (beta chain) was seen more than once but under ten times. Its antigen remains unidentified. TCRdb analysed the 5' RACE reads with MiXCR anew, one entry per CDR3 protein. This sample has about 390,000 distinct CDR3 sequences, with roughly 9% found just once. The data are from a study of identical twins. General study results and limits: Cross-sectional statistics underpinned the conclusions; the same donors were not followed.

The CDR3 has 15 residues. The germline V gene has CDR1 SGHDN and CDR2 FVKESK. With 4 bases removed from V and 0 bases from J, the gap between germline ends came to 9 bases. The clonotype originates from a woman between 45 and 65 years old in good health. This rearrangement joins TRBV14 to TRBJ1-4; no reliable D call. Sequenced: naive T cells sorted from blood. The CDR3 protein is CASSPIRATNEKLFF. CDR3 coding DNA: TGTGCCAGCAGCCCGATCCGGGCAACTAATGAAAAACTGTTTTTT.